Each of the 25 T cell receptor beta chains below was sequenced from the same sample in a study of prognosis after radiotherapy for stage I lung cancer (dated by TCRdb to the early 2020s). Data came from an Illumina HiSeq 3000. Two rounds of multiplex PCR on genomic DNA were used to amplify the TCR beta CDR3 region. In the first PCR round, primers specific to each TRBV and TRBJ gene were used, and the primer sequences were filed in Chinese patent CN105087789A. TCRdb reprocessing: public reads trimmed at Q25 with fastp, clones called with MiXCR, in-frame beta chains kept. When rows share a CDR3 protein, they turn into one entry using the most common DNA and genes. The sample table shows about 25,000 distinct CDR3 sequences, and approximately 40% are seen once. The ten largest clones represent roughly a fifth of the sample. This specimen was PBMCs, taken before or after stereotactic body radiation therapy (not recorded which). The receptor source for this set is a donor at least 50 years old with non-small cell lung cancer.

This clonotype was counted at least ten times. V and J are TRBV2 and TRBJ2-3, with D unresolved. Per germline, CDR1 SNHLY and CDR2 FYNNEI. CDR3 size: 14 residues. V was pared by 5 bases and J by 2 bases, with 11 bases between. CDR3 region: CASSFRPVTDTQYF. CDR3 DNA: TGTGCCAGCAGTTTCCGCCCGGTCACAGATACGCAGTATTTT. The full variable domain, its missing parts supplied by reference TRBV2 and TRBJ2-3, is EPEVTQTPSHQVTQMGQEVILRCVPISNHLYFYWYRQILGQKVEFLVSFYNNEISEKSEIFDDQFSVERPDGSNFTLKIRSTKLEDSAMYFCASSFRPVTDTQYFGPGTRLTVL.

The chain recombines TRBV30 with TRBJ2-7; D may match TRBD1 or TRBD2 (5 bases each). V lost 5 bases and J lost 2, with 13 bases in between. CDR1 is GTSNPN, CDR2 SVGIG, per germline (reference sequence). The CDR3 is made up of 13 amino acids. CDR3 sequence reads: CAWGSGLTYEQYF. In DNA, the CDR3 is TGTGCCTGGGGTTCGGGGCTAACCTACGAGCAGTACTTC.

V usage is TRBV27 and J usage is TRBJ2-1, with 7 bases lining up with TRBD1. CDR1 is MNHEY, CDR2 SMNVEV, per germline (reference sequence). The CDR3 is 16 residues long. V shed 3 bases, J shed 1 base, and the junction held 6 bases outside the gene matches. The CDR3, as DNA: TGTGCCAGCAGTTTCTCCGACAGGGTGTCCTACAATGAGCAGTTCTTC. Translating gives CASSFSDRVSYNEQFF.

Many counts were recorded for this clonotype. This CDR3 is CSARDLAEPSYNEQFF. In DNA form, the CDR3 reads TGCAGTGCTAGAGACCTAGCGGAGCCCTCCTACAATGAGCAGTTCTTC. This rearrangement joins TRBV20-1 to TRBJ2-1; 7 bases fit TRBD2. Trimming at V came to 0 bases and at J to 0 bases, leaving 5 bases not matched to a gene. Looked up from germline, CDR1 is DFQATT and CDR2 is SNEGSKA (reference sequence). There are 16 residues in the CDR3.

The V call is TRBV9, the J call TRBJ1-3; 11 bases align to TRBD1. The V gene end was trimmed by 6 bases and the J gene end by 2 bases; junction bases not matched to a gene: 7. Looked up from germline, CDR1 is SGDLS and CDR2 is YYNGEE. The length of the CDR3 is 16 residues. CDR3 nucleotides: TGTGCCAGCATTGGACAGGGGGCGACCGCTGGAAACACCATATATTTT. Protein: CASIGQGATAGNTIYF. Using reference TRBV9 and TRBJ1-3 for the parts outside the CDR3, the full variable domain is DSGVTQTPKHLITATGQRVTLRCSPRSGDLSVYWYQQSLDQGLQFLIQYYNGEERAKGNILERFSAQQFPDLHSELNLSSLELGDSALYFCASIGQGATAGNTIYFGEGSWLTVV.

This clonotype was counted ten times or more. This chain links TRBV19 with TRBJ1-3, with no clear D. V was clipped by 5 bases and J by 0 bases, with 11 bases between them. CDR3 length: 15 amino acids. From germline, CDR1 is LNHDA and CDR2 SQIVND (reference sequence). CDR3 amino acids: CASSLFSNSGNTIYF. In DNA, the CDR3 is TGTGCCAGTAGTCTCTTTTCGAACTCTGGAAACACCATATATTTT.

Within the sample, this clonotype is medium-sized. The chain recombines TRBV20-1 with TRBJ2-1; tentatively, D is TRBD2 (5 bases). Trimming pared 3 bases from V and 6 bases from J, leaving 18 bases between. The CDR3 runs 15 residues. Per germline, CDR1 DFQATT and CDR2 SNEGSKA (reference sequence). CDR3 amino acids: CSASTPGSLGNEQFF. As DNA, the CDR3 is TGCAGTGCTAGCACCCCCGGGTCACTAGGCAATGAGCAGTTCTTC.

Worth noting for this clonotype: This sequence is one base from a far larger clone and is likely a read error. This rearrangement joins TRBV6-4 to TRBJ2-1; tentatively, D is TRBD1 (5 bases). Per germline, CDR1 MRHNA and CDR2 SNTAGT. Trimming took off 6 bases at V and 8 bases at J, with 11 bases between the two ends. The CDR3 runs 12 residues. CDR3 protein: CASSHIGDEQFF. CDR3 DNA sequence: TGTGCCAGCAGCCACATAGGGGATGAGCAGTTCTTC.

The rearrangement uses TRBV30 and TRBJ2-3; TRBD2 matches 8 bases. CDR1 and CDR2 from the germline V gene are GTSNPN and SVGIG (reference sequence). V was clipped by 0 bases and J by 2 bases; unmatched bases: 7. This CDR3 has 16 residues. CDR3 sequence (DNA): TGTGCCTGGAGTGTACGGGGCGGGGGGTTCACAGATACGCAGTATTTT. Its protein product is CAWSVRGGGFTDTQYF.

This clonotype has at least ten counts. J is TRBJ2-1 and V is TRBV19, with 10 bases fitting TRBD2. With V trimmed by 6 bases and J by 6 bases, 8 bases remained unmatched. The V gene's germline CDR1 is LNHDA and CDR2 SQIVND (reference sequence). The CDR3 covers 15 residues. The chain's CDR3 is CASRPWTSGGNEQFF. For the CDR3, the DNA is TGTGCCAGTAGACCCTGGACTAGCGGAGGCAATGAGCAGTTCTTC. Full variable domain (remainder filled in from reference TRBV19 and TRBJ2-1): DGGITQSPKYLFRKEGQNVTLSCEQNLNHDAMYWYRQDPGQGLRLIYYSQIVNDFQKGDIAEGYSVSREKKESFPLTVTSAQKNPTAFYLCASRPWTSGGNEQFFGPGTRLTVL.

This clonotype appeared a single time. J is TRBJ2-7 and V is TRBV5-1; D perhaps matches TRBD2 (6 bases). Trimming took off 0 bases at V and 7 bases at J, with 11 bases between the two ends. The CDR3 is made up of 13 amino acids. Germline CDR1 is SGHRS and CDR2 is YFSETQ. CDR3 amino acids: CASSLDVGGEQYF. As DNA, the CDR3 is TGCGCCAGCAGCTTGGATGTCGGGGGTGAGCAGTACTTC.

The chain recombines TRBV30 with TRBJ1-3; D remains ambiguous. This CDR3 is built from 15 residues. Germline V CDR1 and CDR2: GTSNPN, SVGIG (reference sequence). V dropped 7 bases and J dropped 0 bases, with 16 bases sitting between them. The CDR3: CASSPWEFSGNTIYF. The CDR3 DNA follows: TGTGCCTCTTCCCCTTGGGAATTCTCTGGAAACACCATATATTTT. Drawing the rest from reference TRBV30 and TRBJ1-3, the complete variable domain is SQTIHQWPATLVQPVGSPLSLECTVEGTSNPNLYWYRQAAGRGLQLLFYSVGIGQISSEVPQNLSASRPQDRQFILSSKKLLLSDSGFYLCASSPWEFSGNTIYFGEGSWLTVV.

On this clonotype itself: A far larger clone is one base from this, pointing to a likely read error. This chain links TRBV2 with TRBJ2-4, with D perhaps matching TRBD1 or TRBD2 (5 bases each). The J call may be faulty, since TRBJ2-1 better matches the DNA end. The CDR3 is 13 residues long. CDR1 SNHLY and CDR2 FYNNEI come from the germline V gene. The CDR3 is CANRDLWIGEQFF. CDR3 DNA sequence: TGTGCCAACCGGGACCTCTGGATCGGTGAGCAGTTCTTC.

This clonotype was seen a single time. This could be a read error, since a much larger clone is one nucleotide away. The chain couples TRBV9 to TRBJ2-1, with D possibly matching TRBD2 (6 bases). Per germline, CDR1 SGDLS and CDR2 YYNGEE. This CDR3 contains 17 residues. V was pared by 4 bases and J by 8 bases, with 25 bases between. The CDR3 region has the DNA TGTGCCAGCAGCCCACCCCATACTAGCAGGAGTGAGGATGAGCAGTTCTTC. Translating it yields CASSPPHTSRSEDEQFF. The variable domain in full, completed from reference TRBV9 and TRBJ2-1, reads DSGVTQTPKHLITATGQRVTLRCSPRSGDLSVYWYQQSLDQGLQFLIQYYNGEERAKGNILERFSAQQFPDLHSELNLSSLELGDSALYFCASSPPHTSRSEDEQFFGPGTRLTVL.

This clonotype has a count of ten or more. A much bigger clone sits one base away, suggesting this may be a read error. The chain carries TRBV5-1 and TRBJ2-7; no firm D call. The germline V gene encodes CDR1 SGHRS and CDR2 YFSETQ. The CDR3 covers 14 residues. For the CDR3, the DNA is TGCGCCAGCAGCTTGGAATGGTCCTCCTACGAGCAGTGCTTC. Translating it yields CASSLEWSSYEQCF. The variable domain in full, completed from reference TRBV5-1 and TRBJ2-7, reads KAGVTQTPRYLIKTRGQQVTLSCSPISGHRSVSWYQQTPGQGLQFLFEYFSETQRNKGNFPGRFSGRQFSNSRSEMNVSTLELGDSALYLCASSLEWSSYEQCFGPGTRLTVT.

Remarks on this clonotype: Sequence at one end of the junction differs from germline and may be a read error. The CDR3 reads CSSSPGLAADTQYF. Written as DNA, the CDR3 is TGCTCCAGCAGCCCAGGACTAGCAGCAGATACGCAGTATTTT. The chain joins TRBV5-1 to TRBJ2-3; the match to TRBD2 covers 8 bases. The germline gives CDR1 SGHRS, CDR2 YFSETQ. The CDR3 has 14 residues.

Details on this clonotype: Just one base apart from a much larger clone, this may be a read error. This chain's CDR3 is CASSADRGSDQPQHF. The CDR3, as DNA: TGTGCCAGCAGCGCCGACAGGGGAAGCGATCAGCCCCAGCATTTT. This chain joins TRBV7-9 and TRBJ1-5, with TRBD1 matching 8 bases. CDR3 length equals 15 residues. The germline CDR1 and CDR2 sequences are SEHNR and FQNEAQ (reference sequence). V was pared by 5 bases and J by 5 bases, with 8 bases of the junction left unmatched.

This clonotype appeared many times. The chain has TRBV7-9 and TRBJ2-7; 9 nucleotides match TRBD2. The CDR3 is 15 residues long. The germline gives CDR1 SEHNR, CDR2 FQNEAQ (reference sequence). After removal of 2 bases from V and 3 bases from J, the junction contained 5 bases not matched to a gene. CDR3 nucleotide sequence: TGTGCCAGCAGCTTAACTCGCGGGAGGGACTACGAGCAGTACTTC. The encoded protein is CASSLTRGRDYEQYF.

The chain links TRBV7-3 to TRBJ1-2, with D unresolved. Trimming stripped 5 bases from V and 2 bases from J, with 9 bases between. CDR1 and CDR2 from the germline V gene are SGHTA and FQGTGA. The CDR3 is made up of 13 amino acids. The CDR3 nucleotides are TGTGCCAGCAGCCCAACCCCGAACTATGGCTACACCTTC. This translates into CASSPTPNYGYTF.

This chain joins TRBV7-6 and TRBJ2-1; the D is unclear. CDR3 length: 11 amino acids. V was shortened by 5 bases and J by 8 bases, with 7 bases between the two germline ends. The germline gives CDR1 SGHVS, CDR2 FNYEAQ. The CDR3 reads CASSAWYEQFF. The CDR3 nucleotides read TGTGCCAGCAGCGCCTGGTATGAGCAGTTCTTC.

With respect to this clonotype: This may be a read error: a much more frequent sequence differs by one nucleotide. This chain joins TRBV6-2 or TRBV6-3 and TRBJ2-5, with 7 bases lining up with TRBD1. Germline lookup yields CDR1 MNHEY and CDR2 SVGEGT. This CDR3 comprises 14 residues. V dropped 6 bases and J dropped 5; count of bases not matched to a gene: 9. CDR3 sequence (DNA): TGTGCCAGCAGGGACAGGTGGCAAGGTGAGACCCAGTACTTC. Its translation: CASRDRWQGETQYF.

The CDR3 DNA is TGTGCCAGCAGCCCCAGGGGCTTCCTTAATGAAAAACTGTTTTTT. This gives the protein CASSPRGFLNEKLFF. The chain links TRBV6-1 to TRBJ1-4, with a weak D call TRBD1 (6 bases). CDR1 MNHNS and CDR2 SASEGT come from the germline V gene. The CDR3 extends over 15 amino acids. The germline V and J ends were trimmed by 6 bases and 4 bases, with 15 bases remaining between them.

This clonotype was observed at least ten times. This chain connects TRBV5-1 to TRBJ2-7; D is undetermined. CDR1 SGHRS and CDR2 YFSETQ come from the germline V gene. The CDR3 is 12 residues long. V was cut by 5 bases and J by 3 bases, with 9 bases left in between. CDR3 DNA: TGCGCCAGCAGTAAGGACCGCTACGAGCAGTACTTC. This encodes CASSKDRYEQYF.

This clonotype was observed many times. The V and J genes are TRBV13 and TRBJ2-5, with D maybe TRBD1 (6 bases). V shed 5 bases and J shed 5 bases, with 15 bases lying between them. The CDR3 runs to 14 residues. CDR1 is PRHDT, CDR2 FYEKMQ, per germline (reference sequence). The CDR3 is CASSLRTVGETQYF. The CDR3 nucleotides read TGTGCCAGCAGCCTCAGGACAGTGGGCGAGACCCAGTACTTC.

Details on this clonotype: This is likely an artifact of a read error, given a far larger clone one base away. This rearrangement joins TRBV6-4 to TRBJ1-1, with D possibly TRBD1 on 5 matching bases. CDR1 and CDR2 from the germline V gene are MRHNA and SNTAGT. The CDR3 loop spans 15 amino acids. The CDR3 DNA reads as TGTGCCAGCAGTTACATATGGGACCAGAACACTGTAGCTTTCTTT. Protein product: CASSYIWDQNTVAFF.